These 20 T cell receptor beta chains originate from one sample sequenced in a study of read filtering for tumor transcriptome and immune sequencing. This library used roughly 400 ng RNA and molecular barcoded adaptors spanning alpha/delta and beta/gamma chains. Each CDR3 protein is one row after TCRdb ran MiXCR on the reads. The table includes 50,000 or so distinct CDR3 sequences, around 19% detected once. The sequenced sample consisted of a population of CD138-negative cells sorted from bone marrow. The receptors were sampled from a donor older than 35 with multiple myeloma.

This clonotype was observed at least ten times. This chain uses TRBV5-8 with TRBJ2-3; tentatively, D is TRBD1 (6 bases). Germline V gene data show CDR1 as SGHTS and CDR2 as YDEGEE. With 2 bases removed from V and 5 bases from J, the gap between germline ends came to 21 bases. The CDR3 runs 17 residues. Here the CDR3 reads CASSFTPPMGTLDTQYF. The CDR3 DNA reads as TGTGCCAGCAGCTTTACCCCCCCTATGGGGACACTAGATACGCAGTATTTT.

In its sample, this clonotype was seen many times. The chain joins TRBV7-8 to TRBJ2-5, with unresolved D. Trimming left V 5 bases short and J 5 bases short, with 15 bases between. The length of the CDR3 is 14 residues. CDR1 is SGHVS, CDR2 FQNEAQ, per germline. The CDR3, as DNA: TGTGCCAGCAGCCCCTTAAGGGTCATGGAGACCCAGTACTTC. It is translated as CASSPLRVMETQYF.

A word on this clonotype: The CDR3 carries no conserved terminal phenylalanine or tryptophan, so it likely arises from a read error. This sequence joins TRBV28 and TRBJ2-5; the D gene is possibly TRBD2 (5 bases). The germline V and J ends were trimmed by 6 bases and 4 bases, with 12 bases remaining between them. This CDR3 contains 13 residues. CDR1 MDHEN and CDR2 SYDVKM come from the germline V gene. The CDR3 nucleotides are TGTGCCAGCAGGACGGACGGGGTAGAGACCCAGTACTCC. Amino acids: CASRTDGVETQYS.

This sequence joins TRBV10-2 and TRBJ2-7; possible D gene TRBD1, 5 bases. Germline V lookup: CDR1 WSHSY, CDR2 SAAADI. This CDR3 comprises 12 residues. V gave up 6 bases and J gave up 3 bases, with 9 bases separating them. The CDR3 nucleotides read TGCGCCAGCAGGGACAACAGCTACGAGCAGTACTTC. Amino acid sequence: CASRDNSYEQYF.

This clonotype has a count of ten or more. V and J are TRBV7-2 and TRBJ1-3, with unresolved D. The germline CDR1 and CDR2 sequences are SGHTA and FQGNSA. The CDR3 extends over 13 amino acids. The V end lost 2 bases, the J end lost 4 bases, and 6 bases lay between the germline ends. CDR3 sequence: CASSLSRGNTIYF. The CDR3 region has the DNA TGTGCCAGCAGCTTATCGAGGGGAAACACCATATATTTT.

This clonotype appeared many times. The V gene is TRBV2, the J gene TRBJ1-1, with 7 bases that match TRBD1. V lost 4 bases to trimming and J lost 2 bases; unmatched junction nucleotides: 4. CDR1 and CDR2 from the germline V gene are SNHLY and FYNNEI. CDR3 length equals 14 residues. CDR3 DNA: TGTGCCAGCAGTGCACAGGGGATAAACACTGAAGCTTTCTTT. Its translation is CASSAQGINTEAFF.

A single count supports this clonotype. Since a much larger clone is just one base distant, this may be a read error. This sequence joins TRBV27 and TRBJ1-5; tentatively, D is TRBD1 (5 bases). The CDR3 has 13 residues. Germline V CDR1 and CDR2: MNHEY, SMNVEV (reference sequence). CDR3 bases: TGTGCCTGCAGGTTAGGGACGGGACGGCCCCAGCATTTT. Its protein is CACRLGTGRPQHF.

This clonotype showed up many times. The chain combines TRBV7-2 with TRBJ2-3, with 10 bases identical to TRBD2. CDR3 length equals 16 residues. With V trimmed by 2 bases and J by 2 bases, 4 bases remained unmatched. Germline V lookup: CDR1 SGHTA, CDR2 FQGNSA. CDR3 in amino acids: CASSLTSGANTDTQYF. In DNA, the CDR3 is TGTGCCAGCAGCTTAACTAGCGGGGCGAACACAGATACGCAGTATTTT.

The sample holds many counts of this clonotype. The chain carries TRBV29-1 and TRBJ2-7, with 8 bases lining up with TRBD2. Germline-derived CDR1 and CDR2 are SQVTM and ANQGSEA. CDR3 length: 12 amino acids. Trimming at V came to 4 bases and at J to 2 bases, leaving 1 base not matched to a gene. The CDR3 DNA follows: TGCAGCGTTGCGGGAGGGACCTACGAGCAGTACTTC. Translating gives CSVAGGTYEQYF.

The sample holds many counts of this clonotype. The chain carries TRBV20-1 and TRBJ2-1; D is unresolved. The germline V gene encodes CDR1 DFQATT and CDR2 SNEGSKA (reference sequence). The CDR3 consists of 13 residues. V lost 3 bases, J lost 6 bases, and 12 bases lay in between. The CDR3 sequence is CSASLGRLNEQFF. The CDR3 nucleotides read TGCAGTGCTAGCCTGGGTAGACTCAATGAGCAGTTCTTC.

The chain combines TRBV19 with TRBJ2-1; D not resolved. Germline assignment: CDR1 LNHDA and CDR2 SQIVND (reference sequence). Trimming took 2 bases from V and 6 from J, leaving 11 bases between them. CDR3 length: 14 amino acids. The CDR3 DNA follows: TGTGCCAGTAGTATAATTAGGTGGTCCAATGAGCAGTTCTTC. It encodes CASSIIRWSNEQFF. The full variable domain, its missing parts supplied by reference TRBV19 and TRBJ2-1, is DGGITQSPKYLFRKEGQNVTLSCEQNLNHDAMYWYRQDPGQGLRLIYYSQIVNDFQKGDIAEGYSVSREKKESFPLTVTSAQKNPTAFYLCASSIIRWSNEQFFGPGTRLTVL.

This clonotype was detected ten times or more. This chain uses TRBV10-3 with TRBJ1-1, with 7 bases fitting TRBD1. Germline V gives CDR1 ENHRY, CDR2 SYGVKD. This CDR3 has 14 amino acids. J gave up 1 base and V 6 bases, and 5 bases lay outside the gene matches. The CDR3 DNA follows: TGTGCCATCAGCATACAGGGGACGAACACTGAAGCTTTCTTT. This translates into CAISIQGTNTEAFF.

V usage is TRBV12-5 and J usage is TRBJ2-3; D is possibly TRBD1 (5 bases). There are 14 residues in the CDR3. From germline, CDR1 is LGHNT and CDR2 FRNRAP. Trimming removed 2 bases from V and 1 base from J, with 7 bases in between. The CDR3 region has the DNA TGTGCTAGTGGTTTGCAAGGGGGCACAGATACGCAGTATTTT. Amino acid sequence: CASGLQGGTDTQYF.

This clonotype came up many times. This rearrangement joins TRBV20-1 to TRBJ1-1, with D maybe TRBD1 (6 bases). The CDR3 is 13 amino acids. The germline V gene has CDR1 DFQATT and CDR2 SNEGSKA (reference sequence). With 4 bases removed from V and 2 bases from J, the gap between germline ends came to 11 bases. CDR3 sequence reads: CSATPTGNTEAFF. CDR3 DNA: TGCAGTGCTACACCGACAGGTAACACTGAAGCTTTCTTT.

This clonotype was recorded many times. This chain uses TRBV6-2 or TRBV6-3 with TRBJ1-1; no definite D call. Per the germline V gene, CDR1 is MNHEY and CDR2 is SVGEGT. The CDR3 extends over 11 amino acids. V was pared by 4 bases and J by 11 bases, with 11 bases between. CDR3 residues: CASSSPRRAFF. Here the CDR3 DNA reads TGTGCCAGCAGTTCCCCCCGTCGGGCTTTCTTT.

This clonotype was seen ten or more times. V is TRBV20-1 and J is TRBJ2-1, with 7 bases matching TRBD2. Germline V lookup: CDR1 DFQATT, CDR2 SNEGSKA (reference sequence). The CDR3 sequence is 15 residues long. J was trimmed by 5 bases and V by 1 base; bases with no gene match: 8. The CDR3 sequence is CSARGGSGTNNEQFF. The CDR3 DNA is TGCAGTGCTAGAGGGGGGTCCGGGACTAACAATGAGCAGTTCTTC.

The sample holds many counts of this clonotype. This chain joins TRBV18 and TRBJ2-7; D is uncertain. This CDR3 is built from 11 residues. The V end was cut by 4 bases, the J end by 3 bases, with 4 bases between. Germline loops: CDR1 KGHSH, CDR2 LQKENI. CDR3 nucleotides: TGTGCCAGCTCACAGAACTACGAGCAGTACTTC. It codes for CASSQNYEQYF.

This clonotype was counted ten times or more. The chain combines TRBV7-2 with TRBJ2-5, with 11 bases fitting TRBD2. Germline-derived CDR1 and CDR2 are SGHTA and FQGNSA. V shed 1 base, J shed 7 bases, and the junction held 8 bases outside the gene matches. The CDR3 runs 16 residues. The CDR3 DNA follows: TGTGCCAGCAGCTTAGAAGGGCTAGCGGGAGGACTGACCCAGTACTTC. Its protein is CASSLEGLAGGLTQYF.

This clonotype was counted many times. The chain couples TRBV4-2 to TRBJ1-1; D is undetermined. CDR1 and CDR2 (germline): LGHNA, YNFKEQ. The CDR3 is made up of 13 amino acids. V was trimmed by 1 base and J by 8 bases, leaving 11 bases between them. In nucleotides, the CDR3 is TGTGCCAGCAGCCAAGCATCCATGGACGAAGCTTTCTTT. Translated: CASSQASMDEAFF.

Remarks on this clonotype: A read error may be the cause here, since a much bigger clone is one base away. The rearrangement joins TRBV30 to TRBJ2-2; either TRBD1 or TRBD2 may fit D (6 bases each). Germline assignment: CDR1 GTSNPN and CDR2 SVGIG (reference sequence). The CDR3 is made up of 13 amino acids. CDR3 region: CAWSTQGGLEPFF. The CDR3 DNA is TGTGCCTGGAGTACCCAAGGGGGACTGGAGCCGTTTTTT.